This TCR beta chain appears in the sequencing data of a study of blood T cells in healthy people across ages (dated by TCRdb to 2013 to 2016). Turning to the overall study: In model experiments, roughly one uniquely barcoded TCR beta cDNA molecule per two T cells was captured by template switching. For two donors (one aged 18 to 29 and one aged 80 or older), the study analyzed two additional independent replicas of 1 million unique cDNA reads from the same blood draw. The study measured age-related changes in TCR beta repertoire diversity using deep sequencing normalized with unique cDNA molecular identifiers. The donors were divided into four age groups: young (average about 15 years), middle-aged (almost 40), aged (roughly 66) and long-lived (roughly 82). General study outcomes and caveats: Because profiling used bulk unsorted PBMCs, naive and antigen-experienced compartments could not be compared conclusively. Compared with the aged group, the long-lived group had more naive CD4+ T cells, fewer expanded clones and increased TCR diversity, a pattern suggesting age selection. Total diversity estimates from one million sequenced T cells were considered lower bounds and underestimates. Observed TCR beta diversity per million T cells fell roughly linearly with age, and a significant reduction was already apparent by age about 36. Observed TCR beta diversity correlated strongly with the percentage of naive T cells measured by flow cytometry. Because the CMV infection status of the donors was unknown, age-related changes in expanded clonotypes may potentially have been confounded.

A word on this clonotype: Its antigen remains unidentified. Base qualities are not recorded, but no much larger clone differs from it by a single base.

Systemically healthy Caucasian individuals from Russia, around 38 in total and aged roughly 6 to 100 years, were included as donors. Each donor gave ten milliliters of peripheral blood, collected into EDTA-treated Vacutainer tubes. PBMCs were isolated by Ficoll-Paque density-gradient centrifugation, with at least 6.5 million obtained per sample. Trizol reagent was used to extract total RNA from PBMCs, with at least 5.5 micrograms per sample. For every donor, flow cytometry on a PBMC aliquot measured the percentage of naive CD45RAhigh/CD27high T cells. Inclusive of the bounding cysteine and phenylalanine, the CDR3 is 14 residues long. Only the CDR3 DNA stays, 42 bases, in frame from base 1. Looking up the germline V gene yields CDR1 SGHAT and CDR2 FQNNGV. V is pared back by 3 bases and J by 4 bases, with 10 bases lying between the germline termini. Libraries were built with 5' RACE. The sample was run on an Illumina HiSeq 2500. The second PCR ran for roughly 6 to 11 cycles and used a J-beta primer mix along with a sample-barcoded 5' primer. Each TCR beta cDNA molecule received a unique molecular identifier from a template-switch 5' adaptor carrying 12 random nucleotides. Each sample yielded at least 2.5 million CDR3-containing paired-end reads. First-strand cDNA synthesis was performed from all RNA using the Mint cDNA synthesis kit, with priming by a TRBC-specific oligonucleotide. Following uracil-DNA glycosylase treatment, a first 18-cycle PCR with universal primers M1SS and BC2_uni_R was performed on all cDNA. As for the authors' bioinformatics: For normalization, 1 million high-quality reads, each with a distinct molecular identifier, were randomly selected from each sample. Reads sharing molecular identifiers were discarded rather than binned into consensus sequences. MiTCR, set to a Q25 quality threshold and the strictest error-elimination algorithm, was used for CDR3 identification, clonotype clustering and error correction. A nonparametric unseen species model with Euler transformation was used to estimate lower-bound total TCR beta diversity. TCRdb applied fastp at Q25 and MiXCR to the public reads, then kept only in-frame beta chains. Entries are consolidated by CDR3 protein sequence, retaining the most common genes and DNA. The V and J calls and clone size are TCRdb's, not the authors'. Recorded for this sample are roughly 550,000 distinct CDR3 sequences; less than 25% of them occurred a single time. Roughly 9% of the sample rests with the top ten.

The same sample was also studied in work on T cells of mothers and their children. As the second publication notes: Nine systemically healthy Caucasian individuals, comprising three mothers and their six children, were included as donors. cDNA synthesis used all of the extracted RNA, with approximately 1.4 ug of RNA in each 15 ul reaction. In the second PCR, sample barcodes and 2-4 random nucleotides were introduced via the M1S primer. Each mother yielded over 9.5 million TCR beta CDR3 reads and each child about 3 million reads. TCR recombination output is similarly shaped by thymic selection in related and unrelated pairs, with a minor effect exerted by inherited differences. Related mother-child pairs always showed normalized repertoire overlap that was slightly higher than in unrelated mother-child pairs, though the difference was never significant. No persistent microchimeric T cell clones were detected, at a sensitivity of approximately 90 clones per million clonotypes. Deep NGS was used in the study to compare the TCR beta repertoires of mothers and children and to look for features that separate related mother-child pairs from unrelated individuals. The mean age was around 40 +/- 4 years for the mothers and about 12 +/- 4 years for the children. After adapter ligation with NEBNext reagents, the libraries were sequenced on Illumina HiSeq 2000 with 100+100 nt paired-end reads. To prevent cross-contamination, the mother and child libraries were prepared a month apart and were sequenced in separate runs. Each donor had between roughly 450,000 and 2,300,000 distinct TCR beta clonotypes identified. Naive TCR beta clonotypes were estimated from low-frequency clonotypes matched to each donor's FACS-determined naive share, without sorting.

The V and J genes are TRBV11-2 and TRBJ2-1, with TRBD2 tentatively as D gene (6 bases match). The receptor was derived from a boy aged 10-17 years in good health. The source material was blood. The nucleotides are TGTGCCAGCAGCTTCGCCGGGACTTACAATGAGCAGTTCTTC. Its protein is CASSFAGTYNEQFF.